Listed below are T cell receptor beta chains from one sample, sequenced in a study of cytomegalovirus exposure and HLA in healthy donors. TCRdb's copy holds only in-frame clones and misses some; the assay was immunoSEQ multiplex PCR. Of roughly 100,000 clones in the sample, about 71% were seen once. The material sequenced was PBMCs. Source of these receptors: a boy between 10 and 17 years old in good health and CMV-seronegative. The CDR3 runs from the conserved cysteine through the conserved F or W. D genes are given only for firm matches. Size values are once, few and many counts, or a class for expanded clones, and some rows have none.

length	V	size	D	J	DNA	CDR3
16	TRBV12-5	-	TRBD1	TRBJ2-7	TGTGCTAGTGGTTTGGTACTTGGGACAGGGGCCTACGAGCAGTACTTC	CASGLVLGTGAYEQYF
13	TRBV5-4	-	-	TRBJ2-7	TGTGCCAGCAGCCCCCGTGGGCTCTACGAGCAGTACTTC	CASSPRGLYEQYF
15	TRBV10-2	-	TRBD1	TRBJ2-2	TGCGCCAGCATCAAGGGGGCGACGAACACCGGGGAGCTGTTTTTT	CASIKGATNTGELFF
15	TRBV11-2	-	-	TRBJ1-1	TGTGCCAGCAGCTTAGATAGTGCCATGAACACTGAAGCTTTCTTT	CASSLDSAMNTEAFF
15	TRBV6-6	-	-	TRBJ1-5	TGTGCCAGCAGTTACTCGGGCGTGAGCAATCAGCCCCAGCATTTT	CASSYSGVSNQPQHF
15	TRBV7-8	-	TRBD2	TRBJ2-1	TGTGCCAGCAGCTTATGGACTAGCGGGAGGAATGAGCAGTTCTTC	CASSLWTSGRNEQFF
15	TRBV5-1	-	-	TRBJ2-2	TGCGCCAGCAGCTTGGGGGAGGATTTCACCGGGGAGCTGTTTTTT	CASSLGEDFTGELFF
15	TRBV14	-	-	TRBJ2-5	TGTGCCAGCAGCCAAGATGTGAGGAGCCAAGAGACCCAGTACTTC	CASSQDVRSQETQYF
13	TRBV5-1	-	-	TRBJ1-1	TGCGCCAGCAGCGACCAGGGAGGGTGGGACGCTTTCTTT	CASSDQGGWDAFF
13	TRBV10-2	-	-	TRBJ2-5	TGCGCCAGCAGTGGACTAGTGAGGGAGACCCAGTACTTC	CASSGLVRETQYF
13	TRBV28	-	-	TRBJ1-2	TGTGCCAGCAGTCCGGGACTGTTCAAGGGCTACACCTTC	CASSPGLFKGYTF
15	TRBV5-6	-	-	TRBJ1-5	TGTGCCAGCAGCTCCAGGGAGGGAAACAATCAGCCCCAGCATTTT	CASSSREGNNQPQHF
16	TRBV6-5	few	-	TRBJ1-6	TGTGCCAGCAGTTACAGTTTAGTCCAGGGCGACTCACCCCTCCACTTT	CASSYSLVQGDSPLHF
15	TRBV11-2	-	TRBD2	TRBJ2-3	TGTGCCAGCAGTCGGACTAGCGGGAGTTCGGATACGCAGTATTTT	CASSRTSGSSDTQYF
15	TRBV5-1	once	TRBD2	TRBJ2-7	TGCGCCAGCAGCTTCAGTAGCGGGGGCTCCTACGAGCAGTACTTC	CASSFSSGGSYEQYF
16	TRBV7-9	-	TRBD2	TRBJ2-3	TGTGCCAGCAGCCCGGGTACTAGCGGGGGCACAGATACGCAGTATTTT	CASSPGTSGGTDTQYF
13	TRBV5-6	few	-	TRBJ1-5	TGTGCCAGCAGCTTGTTAGGCAATCAGCCCCAGCATTTT	CASSLLGNQPQHF
15	TRBV4-1	-	TRBD1	TRBJ1-6	TGCGCCAGCAGCCGTCCGGGACAGAACAATTCACCCCTCCACTTT	CASSRPGQNNSPLHF
14	TRBV5-1	few	-	TRBJ1-1	TGCGCCAGCAGCGAGACTTCGATGAACACTGAAGCTTTCTTT	CASSETSMNTEAFF
15	TRBV9	-	-	TRBJ2-5	TGTGCCAGCAGCGTCCGAGGCGGCGCCCAAGAGACCCAGTACTTC	CASSVRGGAQETQYF
14	TRBV6-1	-	-	TRBJ2-1	TGTGCCAGCAGTGAACAGGGGTCCTACAATGAGCAGTTCTTC	CASSEQGSYNEQFF
14	TRBV18	-	TRBD2	TRBJ2-7	TGTGCCAGCTCACTTAGCGGGAGAGGATACGAGCAGTACTTC	CASSLSGRGYEQYF
15	TRBV18	-	TRBD1	TRBJ2-1	TGTGCCAGCTCACCAGGGACAGGCTCCTACAATGAGCAGTTCTTC	CASSPGTGSYNEQFF
15	TRBV5-4	-	-	TRBJ2-2	TGTGCCAGCAGCCCTTACATGGGAGGAACCGGGGAGCTGTTTTTT	CASSPYMGGTGELFF
14	TRBV2	-	-	TRBJ2-1	TGTGCCAGCAGTGAAGCCCTTACAGGGTATGAGCAGTTCTTC	CASSEALTGYEQFF